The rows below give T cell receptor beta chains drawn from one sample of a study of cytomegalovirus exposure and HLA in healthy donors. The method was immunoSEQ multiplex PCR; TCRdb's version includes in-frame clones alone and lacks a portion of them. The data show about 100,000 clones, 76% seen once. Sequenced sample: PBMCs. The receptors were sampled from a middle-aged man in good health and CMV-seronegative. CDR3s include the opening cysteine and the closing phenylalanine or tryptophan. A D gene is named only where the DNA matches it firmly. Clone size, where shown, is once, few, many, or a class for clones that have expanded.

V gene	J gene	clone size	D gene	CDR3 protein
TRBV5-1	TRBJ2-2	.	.	CASRGDSTNTGELFF
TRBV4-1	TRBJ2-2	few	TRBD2	CASRLTGGPIGELFF
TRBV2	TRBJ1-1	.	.	CASSRQGRGRTEAFF
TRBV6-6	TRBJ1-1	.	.	CATGPSAYSEPEAFF
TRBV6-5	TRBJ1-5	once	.	CASSYTGSNQPQHF
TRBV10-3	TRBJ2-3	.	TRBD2	CAIRSAGGITDTQYF
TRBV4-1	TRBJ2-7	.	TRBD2	CASSRSGGDYEQYF
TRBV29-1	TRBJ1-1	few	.	CSVEVAVKPNTEAFF
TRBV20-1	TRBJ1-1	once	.	CSAARNTEAFF
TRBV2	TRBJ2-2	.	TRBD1	CASTDRGSTGELFF
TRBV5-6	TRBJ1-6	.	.	CASSLTQASPLHF
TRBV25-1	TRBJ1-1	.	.	CASRTSARTNTEAFF
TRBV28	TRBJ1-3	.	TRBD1	CASSSGTGGNTIYF
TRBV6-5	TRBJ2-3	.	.	CASSSTDGRGADTQYF
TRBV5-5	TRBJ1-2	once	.	CASSVVATPRSHYGYTF
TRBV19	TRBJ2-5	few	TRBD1	CASSQQGRETQYF
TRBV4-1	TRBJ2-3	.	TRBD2	CASSRTSGGLPSTDTQYF
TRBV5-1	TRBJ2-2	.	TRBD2	CASRSSGTNTGELFF
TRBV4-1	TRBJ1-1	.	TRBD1	CASSQDVTGVRTEAFF
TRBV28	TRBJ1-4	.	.	CASSLSGVSEKLFF
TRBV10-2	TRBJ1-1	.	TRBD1	CASSEPGTGPAFF
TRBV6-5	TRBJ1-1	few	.	CASSYGRGTEAFF
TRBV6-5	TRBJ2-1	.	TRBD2	CASRSGLAGENEQFF
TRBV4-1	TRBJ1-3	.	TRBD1	CASSRDREALNTIYF
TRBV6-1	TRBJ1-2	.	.	CASREAGGNYGYTF
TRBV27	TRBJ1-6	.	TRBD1	CASSFRDSNSPLHF
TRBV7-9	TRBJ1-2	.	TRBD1	CSSSPGQGGYTF